The source of this T cell receptor beta chain is a study of T cells in localized non-small cell lung cancer. A note on this clone: What it binds is not known.

Assay used: immunoSEQ multiplex PCR; TCRdb lists only in-frame clones, some missing. This table holds 25,000 to 30,000 clones, roughly four fifths found once. Notes on the study in general: The study linked higher blood T cell density to longer overall survival. Heterogeneity cannot be ruled out, as sequencing used one tumor region only.

Germline V gives CDR1 SEHNR, CDR2 FQNEAQ (reference sequence). V was clipped by 1 base and J by 2 bases, with 4 bases between them. This CDR3 contains 13 residues. The chain carries TRBV7-9 and TRBJ2-3, with D hard to call. The sample here was peripheral blood mononuclear cells, taken before any cancer treatment. The clonotype comes from a man aged 40 to 69 with stage III lung adenocarcinoma. The CDR3 DNA reads TGTGCCAGCAGCTTAGTCCCCACAGATACGCAGTATTTT. As protein: CASSLVPTDTQYF.